This T cell receptor (beta chain) was recovered during a study of blood T cell repertoires in COVID-19. Here immunoSEQ multiplex PCR was the method, and the copy in TCRdb shows in-frame clones only, minus some. The sample carries 110,000 to 150,000 clones, roughly 80% recorded once. Unmatched junction bases numbered 8, after V lost 3 bases and J lost 4 bases. This CDR3 is built from 16 residues. Looked up from germline, CDR1 is MGHRA and CDR2 is YSYEKL. This receptor was taken from an elderly woman in a cohort sampled during active or convalescent COVID-19. The genes are TRBV4-1 and TRBJ1-2; 10 bases line up with TRBD1. The material sequenced was peripheral blood. CDR3 DNA sequence: TGCGCCAGCAGCCACCGACAGGGGGCCAACGGCTATGGCTACACCTTC. Residues: CASSHRQGANGYGYTF.